This T cell receptor (beta chain) is drawn from a study of cytomegalovirus exposure and HLA in healthy donors. The study ran its PCR with 60 Vbeta and 13 Jbeta primers. The data were produced by immunoSEQ multiplex PCR, yet TCRdb's version contains in-frame clones alone and is incomplete. The repertoire includes about 190,000 clones, about 84% of them detected once, and 14% sits in the top ten. The study's findings and limits: Several of the most significant clusters were apparently associated with common viral pathogens in a later analysis. V segments that were indistinguishable, TRBV6-2 and TRBV6-3 among them, were omitted from analysis. Later analysis identified about 15,000 TCR beta sequences associated with HLA alleles, using a false discovery rate threshold of 0.05.

Notes on this clone: Antigen: not known.

The CDR3 covers 15 residues. The germline V gene has CDR1 SEHNR and CDR2 FQNEAQ (reference sequence). Trimming left V 5 bases short and J 1 base short, with 14 bases between. The source material was PBMCs. The sequence was obtained from a woman aged 25-40 years in good health and CMV-seropositive. The genes are TRBV7-9 and TRBJ1-1; D not certain. CDR3 bases: TGTGCCAGCAGCCCGGGAGCCAGCGGGAACACTGAAGCTTTCTTT. Translation gives CASSPGASGNTEAFF.